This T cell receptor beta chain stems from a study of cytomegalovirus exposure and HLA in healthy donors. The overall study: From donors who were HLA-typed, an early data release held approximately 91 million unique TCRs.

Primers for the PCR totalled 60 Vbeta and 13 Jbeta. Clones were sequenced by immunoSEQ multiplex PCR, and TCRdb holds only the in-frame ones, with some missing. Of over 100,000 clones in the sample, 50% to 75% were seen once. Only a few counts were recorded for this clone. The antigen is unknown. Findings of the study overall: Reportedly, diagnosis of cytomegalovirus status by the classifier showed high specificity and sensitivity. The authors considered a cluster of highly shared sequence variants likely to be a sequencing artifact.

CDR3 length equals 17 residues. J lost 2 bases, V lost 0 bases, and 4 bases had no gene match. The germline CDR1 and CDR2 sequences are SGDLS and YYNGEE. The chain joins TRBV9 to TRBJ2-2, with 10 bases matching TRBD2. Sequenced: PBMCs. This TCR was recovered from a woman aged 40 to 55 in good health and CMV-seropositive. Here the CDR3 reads CASSVGLAGANTGELFF. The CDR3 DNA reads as TGTGCCAGCAGCGTAGGCCTAGCGGGAGCAAACACCGGGGAGCTGTTTTTT. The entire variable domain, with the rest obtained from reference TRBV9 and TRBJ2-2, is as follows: DSGVTQTPKHLITATGQRVTLRCSPRSGDLSVYWYQQSLDQGLQFLIQYYNGEERAKGNILERFSAQQFPDLHSELNLSSLELGDSALYFCASSVGLAGANTGELFFGEGSRLTVL.